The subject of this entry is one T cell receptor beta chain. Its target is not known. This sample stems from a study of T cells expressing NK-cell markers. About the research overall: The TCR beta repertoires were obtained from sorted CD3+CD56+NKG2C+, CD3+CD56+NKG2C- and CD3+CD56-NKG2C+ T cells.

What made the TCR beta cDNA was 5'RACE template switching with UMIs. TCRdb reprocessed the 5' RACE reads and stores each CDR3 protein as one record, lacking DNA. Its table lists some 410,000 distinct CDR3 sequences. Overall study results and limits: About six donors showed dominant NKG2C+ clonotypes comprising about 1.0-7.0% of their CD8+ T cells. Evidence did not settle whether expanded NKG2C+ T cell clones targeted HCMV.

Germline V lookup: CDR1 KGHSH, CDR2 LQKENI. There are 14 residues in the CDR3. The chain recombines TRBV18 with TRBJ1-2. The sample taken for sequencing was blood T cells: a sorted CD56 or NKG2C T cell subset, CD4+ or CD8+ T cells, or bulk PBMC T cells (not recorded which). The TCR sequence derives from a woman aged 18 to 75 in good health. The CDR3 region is CASSPGWGNYGYTF. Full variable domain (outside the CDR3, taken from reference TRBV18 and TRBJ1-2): NAGVMQNPRHLVRRRGQEARLRCSPMKGHSHVYWYRQLPEEGLKFMVYLQKENIIDESGMPKERFSAEFPKEGPSILRIQQVVRGDSAAYFCASSPGWGNYGYTFGSGTRLTVV.